This T cell receptor (beta chain) was retrieved from a study of T cells in Graves' hyperthyroidism and ophthalmopathy. V lost 4 bases and J lost 7, with 10 bases in between. Germline assignment: CDR1 MNHEY and CDR2 SVGAGI. There are 13 residues in the CDR3. The table lists this clonotype with many counts. Using RNA transcripts as the source, TCR beta CDR3 regions were amplified. TCR CDR3 underwent first-round RT-PCR with the HTBI primer set. TCRdb used MiXCR to reprocess the multiplex PCR reads, holding one entry per CDR3 protein. The data show about 53,000 distinct CDR3 sequences, roughly 52% seen once.

Material for sequencing was blood. The chain carries TRBV6-5 and TRBJ2-2; no reliable D call. The TCR was taken from a woman in her 30s with Graves' ophthalmopathy. As DNA, the CDR3 is TGTGCCAGCAGTTCTAGAGTCGACGGGGAGCTGTTTTTT. Translated: CASSSRVDGELFF.